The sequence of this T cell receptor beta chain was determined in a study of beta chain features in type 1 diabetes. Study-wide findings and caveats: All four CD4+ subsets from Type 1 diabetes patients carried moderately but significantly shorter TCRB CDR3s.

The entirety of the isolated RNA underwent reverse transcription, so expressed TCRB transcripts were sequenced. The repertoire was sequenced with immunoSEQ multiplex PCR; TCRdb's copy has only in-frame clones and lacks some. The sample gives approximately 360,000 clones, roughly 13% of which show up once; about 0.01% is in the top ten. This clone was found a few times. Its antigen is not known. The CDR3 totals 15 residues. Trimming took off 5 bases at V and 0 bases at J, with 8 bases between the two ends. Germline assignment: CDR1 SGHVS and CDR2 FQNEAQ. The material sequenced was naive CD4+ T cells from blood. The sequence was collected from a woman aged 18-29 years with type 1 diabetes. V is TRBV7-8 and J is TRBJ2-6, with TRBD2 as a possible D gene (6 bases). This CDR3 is CASSPGGSGANVLTF. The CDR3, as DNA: TGTGCCAGCAGCCCCGGGGGCTCTGGGGCCAACGTCCTGACTTTC.